The sequence of this T cell receptor (beta chain) was determined in a study of cytomegalovirus exposure and HLA in healthy donors. Study-wide findings and caveats: In a later analysis, CMV-associated beta chains were mostly HLA-associated, it appeared. As a later analysis revealed, the rate of TCR association differed by HLA locus, with DRB1 most and HLA-C fewest.

The ends were cut back, 11 bases at V and 1 base at J, with 14 bases in the middle. The V gene's germline CDR1 is SNHLY and CDR2 FYNNEI. The CDR3 has 13 residues. The PCR used 60 Vbeta and 13 Jbeta primers. Here immunoSEQ multiplex PCR was the method, and the copy in TCRdb shows in-frame clones only, minus some. The repertoire holds roughly 250,000 clones, with 80% as singletons. This clone appeared a single time. Its antigen remains unknown. This receptor was identified in a girl aged 2 to 10 in good health and CMV-seronegative. Sequencing was carried out using PBMCs. The J gene is TRBJ2-5, the V gene TRBV2, with a possible D match to TRBD2 (7 bases). Here the CDR3 DNA reads TGTGCCGGGGAGGGGGAAGGCCAAGAGACCCAGTACTTC. This sequence encodes CAGEGEGQETQYF.